Listed here are 22 T cell receptor beta chains from one sample, sequenced in a study of Graves' ophthalmopathy and Graves' hyperthyroidism. Researchers took RNA transcripts and amplified TCR beta CDR3 regions from them. An initial RT-PCR round employing HTBI primers preceded a second-round multiplex PCR. MiXCR, run by TCRdb on the multiplex PCR reads, gives a single entry per CDR3 protein. In the table there are about 660,000 distinct CDR3 sequences, roughly two fifths of which are singletons. Sequenced: peripheral blood. The origin of the receptors is an adult man with Graves' ophthalmopathy.

This clonotype was observed at least ten times. The rearrangement links TRBV29-1 to TRBJ1-1; tentative D call: TRBD1 (6 bases). The CDR3 has 13 amino acids. V shed 6 bases and J shed 0 bases, with 11 bases lying between them. Germline CDR1 reads SQVTM; CDR2 reads ANQGSEA. The CDR3 nucleotides read TGCAGCGTCAAGGACAGCTTGAACACTGAAGCTTTCTTT. The encoded protein is CSVKDSLNTEAFF.

This chain joins TRBV12-5 and TRBJ2-5; TRBD2 matches 13 bases. Germline V gene lookup returns CDR1 LGHNT and CDR2 FRNRAP. The junction had 4 bases not matched to a gene; V was cut back by 3 bases and J by 3 bases. The CDR3 runs 16 residues. CDR3 sequence: CASGFIGLAGEETQYF. In DNA, the CDR3 is TGTGCTAGTGGTTTCATCGGACTAGCGGGGGAAGAGACCCAGTACTTC. Filled out from reference TRBV12-5 and TRBJ2-5, the complete variable domain reads DARVTQTPRHKVTEMGQEVTMRCQPILGHNTVFWYRQTMMQGLELLAYFRNRAPLDDSGMPKDRFSAEMPDATLATLKIQPSEPRDSAVYFCASGFIGLAGEETQYFGPGTRLLVL.

This clonotype was found a few times. This CDR3 is CASSQAGHGSQETQYF. The CDR3 nucleotides are TGTGCCAGCAGCCAAGCAGGGCACGGCTCCCAAGAGACCCAGTACTTC. J is TRBJ2-5 and V is TRBV9, with D possibly matching TRBD1 (5 bases). This CDR3 region has 16 residues. V was pared by 4 bases and J by 1 base, with 17 bases between. Per the germline V gene, CDR1 is SGDLS and CDR2 is YYNGEE.

Ten or more counts support this clonotype. The CDR3 bases are TGTGCCAGCAGGCGGGACCCGGGGTGGGAGACCCAGTACTTC. Amino acids: CASRRDPGWETQYF. The V gene is TRBV12-3 or TRBV12-4, the J gene TRBJ2-5; maybe TRBD2 (6 bases). Trimming took 6 bases from V and 5 from J, leaving 16 bases between them. This CDR3 comprises 14 residues.

This clonotype was counted many times. V gene TRBV5-1 combines with J gene TRBJ2-5; D not resolved. The V end was cut by 0 bases, the J end by 5 bases, with 11 bases between. CDR3 size: 14 residues. Germline V CDR1 and CDR2: SGHRS, YFSETQ. The DNA for the CDR3 is TGCGCCAGCAGCTTGGTAAGGGCGGAGGAGACCCAGTACTTC. Amino acids: CASSLVRAEETQYF.

This clonotype was observed at least ten times. J is TRBJ2-2 and V is TRBV7-3, with 15 bases matching TRBD2. Losses at the gene ends were 5 bases for V and 3 bases for J; bases not matched to a gene: 1. Germline CDR1 and CDR2: SGHTA and FQGTGA. The CDR3 runs to 16 residues. CDR3 in amino acids: CASSRTSGRDTGELFF. DNA of the CDR3: TGTGCCAGCAGCCGGACTAGCGGGAGGGACACCGGGGAGCTGTTTTTT. The variable domain in full, completed from reference TRBV7-3 and TRBJ2-2, reads GAGVSQTPSNKVTEKGKYVELRCDPISGHTALYWYRQSLGQGPEFLIYFQGTGAADDSGLPNDRFFAVRPEGSVSTLKIQRTERGDSAVYLCASSRTSGRDTGELFFGEGSRLTVL.

The chain combines TRBV7-3 with TRBJ1-4; D is perhaps TRBD1 (6 bases). The length of the CDR3 is 15 residues. V lost 2 bases and J lost 7, with 14 bases in between. Germline V gene sequence: CDR1 SGHTA, CDR2 FQGTGA. CDR3 in amino acids: CASSLGFGGGEKLFF. CDR3 nucleotide sequence: TGTGCCAGCAGCTTAGGATTTGGGGGCGGTGAAAAACTGTTTTTT.

The V gene is TRBV6-2 or TRBV6-3, the J gene TRBJ2-2; 8 bases match TRBD2. The trim removed 7 bases at V and 3 bases at J, leaving 7 bases unmatched. Per the germline V gene, CDR1 is MNHEY and CDR2 is SVGEGT. This CDR3 comprises 15 residues. Here the CDR3 reads CASTAGGTDTGELFF. CDR3 nucleotide sequence: TGTGCCAGCACGGCGGGAGGTACCGACACCGGGGAGCTGTTTTTT.

V gene TRBV2 combines with J gene TRBJ1-5; TRBD1 is a possible D gene (5 bases). The germline V gene has CDR1 SNHLY and CDR2 FYNNEI. This CDR3 region has 15 residues. The V gene lost 2 bases and the J gene lost 3 bases, with 11 bases spanning the gap. As DNA, the CDR3 is TGTGCCAGCAGTGAAAGGGGCAGAGCCAATCAGCCCCAGCATTTT. This sequence encodes CASSERGRANQPQHF.

The sample holds many counts of this clonotype. The chain joins TRBV2 to TRBJ2-7, with TRBD1 as a possible D gene (5 bases). V lost 3 bases and J lost 6, with 18 bases in between. CDR3 length: 15 amino acids. Germline V gene lookup returns CDR1 SNHLY and CDR2 FYNNEI. The CDR3 DNA follows: TGTGCCAGCAGTGACCCGACGACAGCCCCTGTCGAGCAGTACTTC. Its protein is CASSDPTTAPVEQYF.

The CDR3 DNA sequence: TGTGCCACCAGTGCTAGGCCGGGACAGGGATCCACCGGGGAGCTGTTTTTT. Translating gives CATSARPGQGSTGELFF. The rearrangement links TRBV24-1 to TRBJ2-2; 9 nucleotides agree with TRBD1. Germline assignment: CDR1 KGHDR and CDR2 SFDVKD. The CDR3 consists of 17 residues. The J segment lost 4 bases and the V segment lost 5 bases, leaving 10 bases of the junction unmatched.

This clonotype was seen more than once but under ten times. The chain is built from TRBV20-1 and TRBJ1-4; D is unresolved. Germline loops: CDR1 DFQATT, CDR2 SNEGSKA (reference sequence). Trimming took off 6 bases at V and 8 bases at J, with 10 bases between the two ends. CDR3 length equals 11 residues. The CDR3 nucleotides are TGCAGTGCACCGGACGGGGAAAAACTGTTTTTT. Its translation: CSAPDGEKLFF.

In this sample, this clonotype turned up many times. The chain couples TRBV29-1 to TRBJ1-5, with D perhaps matching TRBD1 (5 bases). Germline V gene lookup returns CDR1 SQVTM and CDR2 ANQGSEA. V lost 6 bases and J lost 5, with 20 bases in between. The CDR3 has 15 amino acids. In DNA, the CDR3 is TGCAGCGTAGAAACAGGCCTTAGGCGTTATCAGCCCCAGCATTTT. Translating gives CSVETGLRRYQPQHF.

This clonotype came up once. This may be a read error: a much more frequent sequence differs by one nucleotide. The chain links TRBV6-5 to TRBJ2-7, with D maybe TRBD2 (6 bases). The germline CDR1 and CDR2 sequences are MNHEY and SVGAGI. CDR3 length: 12 amino acids. As DNA, the CDR3 is TGTGCCAGCAGCGGGACTTACTACGTGCAGTACTTC. Its translation: CASSGTYYVQYF.

J is TRBJ2-2 and V is TRBV12-3 or TRBV12-4; 9 bases are a match to TRBD1. The CDR3 length is 21 residues. Unmatched junction bases numbered 19, after V lost 4 bases and J lost 1 base. CDR3 nucleotides: TGTGCCAGCAGTTACTCTTTTTCGAGGGTGCCGGGACAGGGGAACACCGGGGAGCTGTTTTTT. Translating gives CASSYSFSRVPGQGNTGELFF.

This clonotype was seen a handful of times. V and J are TRBV19 and TRBJ1-2; 10 bases match TRBD1. Germline trimming cut 11 bases from V and 4 bases from J; bases unmatched to any gene: 13. The CDR3 consists of 15 residues. The germline V gene encodes CDR1 LNHDA and CDR2 SQIVND (reference sequence). The CDR3, as DNA: TGTGCCTGGAGTGTACTTCGGACAGGGGGCTATGGCTACACCTTC. It codes for CAWSVLRTGGYGYTF.

In this sample, this clonotype turned up a few times. V gene TRBV2 combines with J gene TRBJ1-2; 10 nucleotides line up with TRBD1. CDR3 length: 13 residues. Per the germline V gene, CDR1 is SNHLY and CDR2 is FYNNEI. Trimming at V came to 5 bases and at J to 8 bases, leaving 5 bases not matched to a gene. CDR3 coding DNA: TGTGCCAGCAGTCGACAGGGGGCGACGGGCTACACCTTC. This sequence encodes CASSRQGATGYTF.

This clonotype was picked up a small number of times. The DNA for the CDR3 is TGTGCCAGCAGGGGGGGTGGAGTCGCGAACACCGGGGAGCTGTTTTTT. Its translation: CASRGGGVANTGELFF. The V and J genes are TRBV12-3 or TRBV12-4 and TRBJ2-2, with D possibly matching TRBD2 (6 bases). This CDR3 has 16 residues. Trimming shortened V by 6 bases and J by 0 bases, and 14 bases separated the two germline ends.

Ten or more counts support this clonotype. This chain links TRBV20-1 with TRBJ2-5; 9 positions agree with TRBD1. This CDR3 region has 13 residues. Germline V gene data show CDR1 as DFQATT and CDR2 as SNEGSKA (reference sequence). Losses at the gene ends were 6 bases for V and 5 bases for J; bases not matched to a gene: 7. The DNA for the CDR3 is TGCAGTGCCACCGGGACAGGGTGGGAGACCCAGTACTTC. Protein: CSATGTGWETQYF.

About this clonotype itself: With a much larger clone just one base away, this may be a read error. The chain joins TRBV12-5 to TRBJ1-2; D unresolved. V lost 3 bases and J 10 bases, leaving 12 bases between the germline ends. The germline V gene has CDR1 LGHNT and CDR2 FRNRAP. This CDR3 is 12 amino acids long. For the CDR3, the DNA is TGTGCTAGTGGTTTTAACAGTCGTGACTACACCTTC. Translation: CASGFNSRDYTF.

The chain links TRBV10-2 to TRBJ1-2, with D perhaps matching TRBD1 (5 bases). Trimming removed 4 bases from V and 8 bases from J, with 14 bases in between. The germline V gene has CDR1 WSHSY and CDR2 SAAADI. The length of the CDR3 is 13 residues. The CDR3 protein is CASSGLRRGGYTF. The CDR3 DNA follows: TGCGCCAGCAGTGGACTGCGAAGGGGAGGCTACACCTTC.

In its sample, this clonotype was seen a few times. The rearrangement joins TRBV27 to TRBJ2-7; D uncertain. The CDR3 is 16 amino acids. V was shortened by 3 bases and J by 7 bases, with 22 bases between the two germline ends. Germline CDR1 MNHEY, CDR2 SMNVEV (reference sequence). For the CDR3, the DNA is TGTGCCAGCAGTTTTCCACTCGCCGACCCACCGAGGGAGCAGTACTTC. It yields the protein CASSFPLADPPREQYF.